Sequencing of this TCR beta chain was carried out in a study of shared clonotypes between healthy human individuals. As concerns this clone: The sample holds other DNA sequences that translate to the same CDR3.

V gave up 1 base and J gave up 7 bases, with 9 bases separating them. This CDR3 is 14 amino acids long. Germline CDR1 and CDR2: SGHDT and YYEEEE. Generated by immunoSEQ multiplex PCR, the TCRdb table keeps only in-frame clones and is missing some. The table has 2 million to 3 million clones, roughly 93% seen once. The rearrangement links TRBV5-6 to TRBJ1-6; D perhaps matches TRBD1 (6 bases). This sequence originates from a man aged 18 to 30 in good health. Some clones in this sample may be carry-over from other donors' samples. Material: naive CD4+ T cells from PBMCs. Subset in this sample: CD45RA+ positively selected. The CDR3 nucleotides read TGTGCCAGCAGCTTGCGTCAGGGGAATTCACCCCTCCACTTT. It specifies CASSLRQGNSPLHF.